This is a list of T cell receptor beta chains from one sample in a study of cytomegalovirus exposure and HLA in healthy donors. Sequencing used immunoSEQ multiplex PCR; TCRdb keeps in-frame clones, though not all of them. The sample consists of around 150,000 clones, under 75% of them appearing once. The sample taken for sequencing was PBMCs. The receptors here all came from a man aged 40-50 years in good health and CMV-seropositive. Both conserved end residues are part of each CDR3. Fields, in order: D gene, V gene, clone size, J gene, CDR3 protein, CDR3 DNA. D genes are given only for firm matches. The size entry is marked missing in some rows and otherwise reads once, few, many or a size class.

>TRBD2|TRBV27|-|TRBJ2-2
CASSPISGGASGELFF
TGTGCCAGCAGCCCAATTAGCGGGGGGGCCTCCGGGGAGCTGTTTTTT
>TRBD1|TRBV6-5|few|TRBJ1-2
CASSYSGGQGFGYTF
TGTGCCAGCAGTTACTCAGGAGGACAGGGGTTTGGCTACACCTTC
>-|TRBV9|-|TRBJ1-2
CASSVSGDSGNYGYTF
TGTGCCAGCAGCGTCTCAGGTGACAGTGGGAACTATGGCTACACCTTC
>TRBD1|TRBV6-5|-|TRBJ2-7
CATRLGQGSYEQYF
TGTGCCACCCGACTGGGACAGGGTTCGTACGAGCAGTACTTC
>TRBD2|TRBV30|-|TRBJ2-2
CAFPGLAGGTGELFF
TGTGCCTTTCCGGGACTAGCGGGTGGAACCGGGGAGCTGTTTTTT
>-|TRBV10-2|-|TRBJ1-3
CASSSSGGNTIYF
TGCGCCAGCAGTTCTTCCGGGGGAAACACCATATATTTT
>TRBD2|TRBV6-6|-|TRBJ2-7
CASSRTSGYEQYF
TGTGCCAGCAGTAGGACTAGCGGGTACGAGCAGTACTTC
>-|TRBV12-1|-|TRBJ1-5
CASSPGDTSSIYSNQPQHF
TGTGCCAGCAGCCCCGGGGACACCTCATCCATATATAGCAATCAGCCCCAGCATTTT
>-|TRBV7-9|many|TRBJ1-1
CASNERGGWNTEAFF
TGTGCCAGCAACGAGCGGGGCGGCTGGAACACTGAAGCTTTCTTT
>-|TRBV21-1|-|TRBJ2-5
CASSNQGQGPQETQYF
TGTGCCAGCAGCAATCAAGGACAGGGACCACAAGAGACCCAGTACTTC
>-|TRBV20-1|-|TRBJ2-1
CSAAGSNEQFF
TGCAGTGCCGCCGGGTCAAATGAGCAGTTCTTC
>TRBD1|TRBV7-2|-|TRBJ2-7
CASSLVTGGSYEQYF
TGTGCCAGCAGCTTAGTGACAGGGGGCTCTTACGAGCAGTACTTC
>-|TRBV11-2|-|TRBJ1-2
CASSSRQLSNYGYTF
TGTGCCAGCAGCTCCAGACAGCTCTCTAACTATGGCTACACCTTC
>-|TRBV7-9|-|TRBJ2-3
CASSSPTGTDTQYF
TGTGCCAGCAGCTCCCCGACAGGCACAGATACGCAGTATTTT
>TRBD2|TRBV5-1|-|TRBJ2-3
CASSSVSGAGGDTQYF
TGCGCCAGCAGCTCCGTAAGCGGGGCGGGAGGAGATACGCAGTATTTT
>TRBD1|TRBV15|-|TRBJ2-7
CATSSPDRASYEQYF
TGTGCCACCAGCAGCCCAGACAGGGCCTCCTACGAGCAGTACTTC
>TRBD2|TRBV6-6|few|TRBJ2-1
CASTGLARKGEQFF
TGTGCCAGCACGGGACTAGCAAGGAAGGGTGAGCAGTTCTTC
>TRBD1|TRBV27|-|TRBJ1-4
CASSPLQGVATNEKLFF
TGTGCCAGCAGTCCTTTACAGGGGGTTGCAACTAATGAAAAACTGTTTTTT
>TRBD1|TRBV4-1|-|TRBJ1-4
CASSLGQGPTNEKLFF
TGCGCCAGCAGTTTGGGACAGGGGCCAACTAATGAAAAACTGTTTTTT
>TRBD1|TRBV30|once|TRBJ1-4
CAWTDRNDEKLFF
TGTGCCTGGACGGACAGGAACGATGAAAAACTGTTTTTT
>TRBD2|TRBV7-9|-|TRBJ2-3
CASSGLGPLDTQYF
TGTGCCAGCAGTGGACTAGGGCCGCTAGATACGCAGTATTTT
>TRBD1|TRBV20-1|-|TRBJ1-1
CSADRVGEAFF
TGCAGTGCAGACAGGGTTGGTGAAGCTTTCTTT
>-|TRBV19|-|TRBJ2-7
CASSMGARYEQYF
TGTGCCAGTAGTATGGGGGCTAGGTACGAGCAGTACTTC
>TRBD1|TRBV7-6|-|TRBJ1-4
CASSKASTGGFEKLFF
TGTGCCAGCAGCAAAGCCAGCACAGGGGGCTTTGAAAAACTGTTTTTT
>-|TRBV5-1|-|TRBJ1-2
CASTEAGVEYGYTF
TGCGCCAGCACTGAGGCAGGGGTTGAGTATGGCTACACCTTC
>-|TRBV7-2|-|TRBJ2-1
CASSIYNEQFF
TGTGCCAGCAGTATTTACAATGAGCAGTTCTTC
>-|TRBV13|few|TRBJ1-5
CASSHSREAIFGNQPQHF
TGTGCCAGCAGCCATTCCCGAGAGGCTATATTCGGCAATCAGCCCCAGCATTTT
>-|TRBV7-8|-|TRBJ1-2
CASSATGIYYGYTF
TGTGCCAGCAGCGCCACAGGGATCTACTATGGCTACACCTTC
>-|TRBV11-2|-|TRBJ1-1
CASSSPRGMNTEAFF
TGTGCCAGCAGCTCCCCGAGAGGTATGAACACTGAAGCTTTCTTT
>TRBD1|TRBV11-2|-|TRBJ2-7
CASRPLRQGSYEQYF
TGTGCCAGCAGGCCTCTGAGACAGGGGTCGTACGAGCAGTACTTC
>-|TRBV19|few|TRBJ2-5
CAIWGGRDGDQETQYF
TGTGCCATTTGGGGAGGACGAGACGGGGACCAAGAGACCCAGTACTTC
>-|TRBV7-2|-|TRBJ1-5
CASSSSGGQPPQHF
TGTGCCAGCAGCTCCTCGGGAGGGCAGCCGCCCCAGCATTTT
>TRBD2|TRBV11-3|-|TRBJ2-3
CASSPSSGLTDTQYF
TGTGCCAGCAGCCCATCTAGCGGGCTCACAGATACGCAGTATTTT
>TRBD2|TRBV7-9|-|TRBJ2-1
CASSFGGELNNEQFF
TGTGCCAGCAGCTTTGGGGGGGAGCTCAACAATGAGCAGTTCTTC
>TRBD2|TRBV5-1|-|TRBJ2-3
CASRERGGKDTQYF
TGCGCCAGCAGAGAGCGGGGGGGCAAAGATACGCAGTATTTT
>TRBD1|TRBV19|few|TRBJ1-5
CAISTGGNQPQHF
TGTGCCATCTCTACAGGGGGCAATCAGCCCCAGCATTTT
>-|TRBV9|-|TRBJ2-3
CASSVVSTDTQYF
TGTGCCAGCAGCGTAGTAAGCACAGATACGCAGTATTTT
>-|TRBV11-2|-|TRBJ1-2
CASSLLDSNYGYTF
TGTGCCAGCAGCCTGCTGGACAGTAACTATGGCTACACCTTC
>TRBD1|TRBV11-3|few|TRBJ2-1
CASSSDPGQDHNEQFF
TGTGCCAGCAGCTCTGATCCGGGACAGGACCACAATGAGCAGTTCTTC
>TRBD1|TRBV6-5|-|TRBJ2-7
CASSYLDRDNYEQYF
TGTGCCAGCAGTTACCTGGACAGGGACAACTACGAGCAGTACTTC
>TRBD1|TRBV5-4|few|TRBJ2-7
CASSLRQGRPSEQYF
TGTGCCAGCAGCCTACGACAGGGGCGTCCCTCCGAGCAGTACTTC
>-|TRBV9|-|TRBJ2-4
CASSVDGKNIQYF
TGTGCCAGCAGCGTAGACGGTAAAAACATTCAGTACTTC
>TRBD1|TRBV28|-|TRBJ2-7
CASSSHGTGFYEQYF
TGTGCCAGCAGTTCCCACGGGACAGGGTTTTACGAGCAGTACTTC
>-|TRBV7-2|-|TRBJ1-5
CASSGGVWNQPQHF
TGTGCCAGCAGCGGAGGAGTATGGAATCAGCCCCAGCATTTT
>-|TRBV5-4|-|TRBJ2-6
CASSLGAGANVLTF
TGTGCCAGCAGCTTGGGGGCGGGGGCCAACGTCCTGACTTTC
>-|TRBV27|few|TRBJ1-1
CASSLRGVVSEAFF
TGTGCCAGCAGTTTACGGGGGGTAGTGTCTGAAGCTTTCTTT
>TRBD2|TRBV6-5|-|TRBJ2-7
CASSTSGLPYEQYF
TGTGCCAGCAGTACTAGCGGGCTCCCTTACGAGCAGTACTTC
>-|TRBV7-9|-|TRBJ1-2
CASSLAGRGAGYGYTF
TGTGCCAGCAGCTTAGCTGGTCGGGGGGCTGGCTATGGCTACACCTTC
>TRBD1|TRBV6-1|few|TRBJ2-3
CASSTGGPADTQYF
TGTGCCAGCAGTACAGGGGGACCGGCAGATACGCAGTATTTT
>-|TRBV7-9|-|TRBJ2-7
CASSLGSDSYEQYF
TGTGCCAGCAGCTTAGGATCAGACTCCTACGAGCAGTACTTC
>TRBD1|TRBV18|once|TRBJ2-5
CASSPGTGRSETQYF
TGTGCCAGCTCCCCGGGGACAGGGCGTTCAGAGACCCAGTACTTC
>TRBD1|TRBV4-2|-|TRBJ1-2
CASSQDDRGDGGYTF
TGTGCCAGCAGCCAAGATGACAGGGGGGATGGTGGCTACACCTTC
>-|TRBV9|few|TRBJ1-2
CASSVETDSQGGYTF
TGTGCCAGCAGCGTAGAGACAGACTCCCAGGGAGGCTACACCTTC
>-|TRBV19|-|TRBJ1-1
CASSVNRDWTEAFF
TGTGCCAGTAGTGTGAACAGGGATTGGACTGAAGCTTTCTTT
>TRBD2|TRBV9|-|TRBJ2-5
CASSLRGTSGGETQYF
TGTGCCAGCAGCCTTAGAGGGACTAGCGGGGGTGAGACCCAGTACTTC
>-|TRBV7-6|-|TRBJ2-1
CASSHIVGVADEQFF
TGTGCCAGCAGCCACATAGTGGGAGTGGCCGATGAGCAGTTCTTC
>TRBD1|TRBV19|-|TRBJ1-2
CASSPDRVSGYTF
TGTGCCAGTAGTCCCGACAGGGTCTCTGGCTACACCTTC